The 8 T cell receptor beta chains listed next were all sequenced from one sample in a study of beta chain features in type 1 diabetes. Findings and caveats of the study: Shortening that was moderate but significant affected the TCRB CDR3s of Type 1 diabetes patients in all four CD4+ subsets.

Expressed TCRB transcripts were sequenced after all isolated RNA was converted to cDNA. The repertoire was sequenced with immunoSEQ multiplex PCR; TCRdb's copy has only in-frame clones and lacks some. The sample includes more than 250,000 clones, about 20% of them seen just once. Antigen specificity for these receptors is unknown. Source material: naive CD4+ T cells from blood. The receptors derive from a woman aged 40 to 49 with type 1 diabetes.

The chain is built from TRBV18 and TRBJ2-3, with 8 bases identical to TRBD2. Germline V gene data show CDR1 as KGHSH and CDR2 as LQKENI. V lost 3 bases and J lost 6; bases outside the gene matches: 5. CDR3 length: 14 residues. CDR3 sequence (DNA): TGTGCCAGCTCACCGGGACTAGAGTCGGATACGCAGTATTTT. Protein product: CASSPGLESDTQYF.

The gene calls are TRBV7-8 and TRBJ1-4; 7 nucleotides line up with TRBD1. Germline V gives CDR1 SGHVS, CDR2 FQNEAQ. CDR3 length: 16 amino acids. V gave up 1 base and J gave up 5 bases; unmatched junction bases: 7. The CDR3, as DNA: TGTGCCAGCAGCTTAGGACAGGGTGCCCCGAATGAAAAACTGTTTTTT. Translation: CASSLGQGAPNEKLFF.

The genes are TRBV9 and TRBJ2-1, with 7 positions matching TRBD1. Germline V gene sequence: CDR1 SGDLS, CDR2 YYNGEE. This CDR3 is 20 amino acids long. Losses at the gene ends were 4 bases for V and 4 bases for J; bases not matched to a gene: 23. Here the CDR3 reads CASSPAIGTAFTLLYNEQFF. The DNA for the CDR3 is TGTGCCAGCAGCCCCGCCATAGGGACAGCCTTTACCCTCTTGTACAATGAGCAGTTCTTC.

This clone was detected a few times. The rearrangement uses TRBV30 and TRBJ2-7; 7 bases are a match to TRBD1. This CDR3 contains 11 residues. The germline V gene encodes CDR1 GTSNPN and CDR2 SVGIG (reference sequence). The J segment lost 6 bases and the V segment lost 4 bases, leaving 3 bases of the junction unmatched. In nucleotides, the CDR3 is TGTGCCTGGACGACAGGGATCGAGCAGTACTTC. Translated: CAWTTGIEQYF.

The chain recombines TRBV9 with TRBJ2-7; no firm D call. Trimming cost V 1 base and J 6 bases, with 14 bases left between them. CDR3 length: 14 residues. Germline V gene lookup returns CDR1 SGDLS and CDR2 YYNGEE. The CDR3 region has the DNA TGTGCCAGCAGCGTATCCGGGTCGGCCTCCGAGCAGTACTTC. Amino acid sequence: CASSVSGSASEQYF.

This clone came up a few times. This sequence joins TRBV30 and TRBJ2-7; TRBD1 matches at 8 bases. This CDR3 is 15 amino acids long. V shed 3 bases and J 7 bases; nucleotides not matched to a gene: 14. Germline CDR1 and CDR2: GTSNPN and SVGIG (reference sequence). The CDR3 bases are TGTGCCTGGAGGGAACTCGGACAGGGCATGGGGGAGCAGTACTTC. It specifies CAWRELGQGMGEQYF.

V usage is TRBV2 and J usage is TRBJ1-5; D perhaps matches TRBD1 (6 bases). V was shortened by 6 bases and J by 3 bases, with 12 bases between the two germline ends. CDR1 SNHLY and CDR2 FYNNEI come from the germline V gene. The CDR3 is made up of 14 amino acids. The CDR3 sequence: CASRGDTYNQPQHF. As DNA, the CDR3 is TGTGCCAGCAGGGGGGACACTTACAATCAGCCCCAGCATTTT.

J is TRBJ2-1 and V is TRBV28, with D perhaps matching TRBD1 (5 bases). Germline CDR1 MDHEN, CDR2 SYDVKM. The CDR3 runs 12 residues. Trimming cost V 2 bases and J 7 bases, with 6 bases left between them. In DNA, the CDR3 is TGTGCCAGCAGTTTAAAGGGGAATGAGCAGTTCTTC. This gives the protein CASSLKGNEQFF.